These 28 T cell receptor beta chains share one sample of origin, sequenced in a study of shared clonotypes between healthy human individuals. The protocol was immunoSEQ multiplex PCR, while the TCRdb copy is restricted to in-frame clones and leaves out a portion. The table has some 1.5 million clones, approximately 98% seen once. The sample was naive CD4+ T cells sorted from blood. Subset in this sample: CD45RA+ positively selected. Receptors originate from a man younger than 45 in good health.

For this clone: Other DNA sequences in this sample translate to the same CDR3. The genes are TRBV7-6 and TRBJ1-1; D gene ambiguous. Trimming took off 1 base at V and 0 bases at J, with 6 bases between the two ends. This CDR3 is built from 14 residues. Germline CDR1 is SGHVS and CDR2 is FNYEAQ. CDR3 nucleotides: TGTGCCAGCAGCTTAGGTGGGTTGAACACTGAAGCTTTCTTT. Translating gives CASSLGGLNTEAFF.

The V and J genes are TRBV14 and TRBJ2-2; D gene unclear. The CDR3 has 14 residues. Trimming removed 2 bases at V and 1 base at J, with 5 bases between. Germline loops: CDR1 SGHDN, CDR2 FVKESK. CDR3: CASSQLRNTGELFF. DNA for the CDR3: TGTGCCAGCAGCCAACTCAGGAACACCGGGGAGCTGTTTTTT.

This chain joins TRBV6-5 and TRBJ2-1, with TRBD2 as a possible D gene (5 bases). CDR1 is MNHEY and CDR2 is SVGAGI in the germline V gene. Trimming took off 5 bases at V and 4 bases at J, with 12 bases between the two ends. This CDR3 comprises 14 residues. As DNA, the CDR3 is TGTGCCAGCAGTCCGAGACTACTATACAATGAGCAGTTCTTC. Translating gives CASSPRLLYNEQFF.

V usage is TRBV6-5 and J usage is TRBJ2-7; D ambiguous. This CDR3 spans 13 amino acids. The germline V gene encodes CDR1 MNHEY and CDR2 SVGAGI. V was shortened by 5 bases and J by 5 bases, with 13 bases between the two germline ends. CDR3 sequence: CASSRSPVNEQYF. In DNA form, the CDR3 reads TGTGCCAGCAGTCGGAGCCCCGTTAACGAGCAGTACTTC.

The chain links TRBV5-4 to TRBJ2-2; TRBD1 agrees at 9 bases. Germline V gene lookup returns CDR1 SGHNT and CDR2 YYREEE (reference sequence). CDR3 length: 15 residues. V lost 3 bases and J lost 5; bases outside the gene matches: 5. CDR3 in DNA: TGTGCCAGCAGCTCCGGACAGGGGATTACCGGGGAGCTGTTTTTT. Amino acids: CASSSGQGITGELFF.

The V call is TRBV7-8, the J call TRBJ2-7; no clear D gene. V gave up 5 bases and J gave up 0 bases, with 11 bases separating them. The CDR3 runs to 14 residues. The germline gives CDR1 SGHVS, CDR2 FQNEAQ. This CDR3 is CASSKSEPSYEQYF. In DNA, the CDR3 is TGTGCCAGCAGCAAGAGTGAGCCCTCCTACGAGCAGTACTTC.

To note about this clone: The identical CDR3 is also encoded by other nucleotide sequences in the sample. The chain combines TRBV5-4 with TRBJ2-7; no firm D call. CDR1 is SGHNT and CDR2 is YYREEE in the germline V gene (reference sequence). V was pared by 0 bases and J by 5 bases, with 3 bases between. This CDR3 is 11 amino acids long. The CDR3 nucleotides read TGTGCCAGCAGCTTGGCTGACGAGCAGTACTTC. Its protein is CASSLADEQYF.

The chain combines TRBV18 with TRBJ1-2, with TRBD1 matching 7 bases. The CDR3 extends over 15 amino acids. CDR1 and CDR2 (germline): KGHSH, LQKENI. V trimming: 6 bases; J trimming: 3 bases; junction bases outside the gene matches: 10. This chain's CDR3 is CASSPLVQGYYGYTF. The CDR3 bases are TGTGCCAGCTCCCCCCTCGTACAGGGGTACTATGGCTACACCTTC.

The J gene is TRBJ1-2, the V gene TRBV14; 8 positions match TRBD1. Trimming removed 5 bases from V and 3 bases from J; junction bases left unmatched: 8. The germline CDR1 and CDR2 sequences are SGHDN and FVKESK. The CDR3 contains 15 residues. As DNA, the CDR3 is TGTGCCAGCAGCAAAGGACAGGGATTTCACTATGGCTACACCTTC. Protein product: CASSKGQGFHYGYTF.

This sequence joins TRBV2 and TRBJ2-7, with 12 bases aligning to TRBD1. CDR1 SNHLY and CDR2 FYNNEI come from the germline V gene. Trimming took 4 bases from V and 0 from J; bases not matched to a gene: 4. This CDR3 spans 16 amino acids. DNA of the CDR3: TGTGCCAGCAGTGTAGGGGACAGGGGGCACTCCTACGAGCAGTACTTC. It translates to CASSVGDRGHSYEQYF. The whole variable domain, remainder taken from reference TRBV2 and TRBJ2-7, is EPEVTQTPSHQVTQMGQEVILRCVPISNHLYFYWYRQILGQKVEFLVSFYNNEISEKSEIFDDQFSVERPDGSNFTLKIRSTKLEDSAMYFCASSVGDRGHSYEQYFGPGTRLTVT.

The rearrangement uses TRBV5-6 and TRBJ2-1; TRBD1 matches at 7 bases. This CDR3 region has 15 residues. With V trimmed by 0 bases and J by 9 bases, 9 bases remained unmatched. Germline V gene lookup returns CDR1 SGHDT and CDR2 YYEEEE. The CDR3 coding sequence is TGTGCCAGCAGCTTGGCTCGGACAGGTGAGAGTGAGCAGTTCTTC. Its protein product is CASSLARTGESEQFF.

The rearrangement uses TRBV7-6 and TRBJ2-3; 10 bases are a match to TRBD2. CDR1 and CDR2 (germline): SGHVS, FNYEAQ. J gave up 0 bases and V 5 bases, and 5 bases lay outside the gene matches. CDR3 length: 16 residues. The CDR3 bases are TGTGCCAGCAGCCAACTAGCGGGGTATAGCACAGATACGCAGTATTTT. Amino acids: CASSQLAGYSTDTQYF.

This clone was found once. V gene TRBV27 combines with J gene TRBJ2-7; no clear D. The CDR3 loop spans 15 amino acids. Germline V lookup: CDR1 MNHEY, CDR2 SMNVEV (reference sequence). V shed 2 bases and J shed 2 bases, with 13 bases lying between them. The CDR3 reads CASSLISGATYEQYF. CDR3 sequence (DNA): TGTGCCAGCAGTTTAATCTCAGGAGCTACCTACGAGCAGTACTTC.

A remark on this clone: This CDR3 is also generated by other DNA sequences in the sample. In nucleotides, the CDR3 is TGTGCCAGCAGCTTAGGACCCGGGGAGCTGTTTTTT. Translated: CASSLGPGELFF. This chain connects TRBV7-3 to TRBJ2-2; D unclear. The germline V gene has CDR1 SGHTA and CDR2 FQGTGA. V lost 2 bases to trimming and J lost 6 bases, with 4 bases between them. The CDR3 has 12 residues.

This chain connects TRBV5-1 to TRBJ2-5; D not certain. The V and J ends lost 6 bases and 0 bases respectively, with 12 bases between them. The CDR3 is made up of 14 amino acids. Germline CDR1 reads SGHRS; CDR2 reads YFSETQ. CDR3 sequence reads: CASKALANQETQYF. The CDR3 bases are TGCGCCAGCAAAGCACTGGCAAACCAAGAGACCCAGTACTTC.

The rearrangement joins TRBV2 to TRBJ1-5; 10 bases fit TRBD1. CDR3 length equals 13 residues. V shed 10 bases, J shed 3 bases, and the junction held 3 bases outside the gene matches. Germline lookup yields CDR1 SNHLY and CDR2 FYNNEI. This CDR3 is CATGQGYNQPQHF. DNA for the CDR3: TGTGCCACGGGACAGGGGTACAATCAGCCCCAGCATTTT.

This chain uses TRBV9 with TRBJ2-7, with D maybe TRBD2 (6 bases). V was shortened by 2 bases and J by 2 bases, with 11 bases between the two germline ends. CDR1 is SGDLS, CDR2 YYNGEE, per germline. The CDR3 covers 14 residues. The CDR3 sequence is CASSVSSDTYEQYF. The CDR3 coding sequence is TGTGCCAGCAGCGTTTCTAGCGACACCTACGAGCAGTACTTC.

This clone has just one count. The CDR3: CASSSRPTSYEQYF. In nucleotides, the CDR3 is TGTGCCAGCAGCTCACGACCAACTTCCTACGAGCAGTACTTC. J is TRBJ2-7 and V is TRBV7-2, with unresolved D. The CDR3 is 14 amino acids. The V and J ends lost 4 bases and 1 base respectively, with 11 bases between them. CDR1 and CDR2 (germline): SGHTA, FQGNSA. Drawing the rest from reference TRBV7-2 and TRBJ2-7, the complete variable domain is GAGVSQSPSNKVTEKGKDVELRCDPISGHTALYWYRQSLGQGLEFLIYFQGNSAPDKSGLPSDRFSAERTGGSVSTLTIQRTQQEDSAVYLCASSSRPTSYEQYFGPGTRLTVT.

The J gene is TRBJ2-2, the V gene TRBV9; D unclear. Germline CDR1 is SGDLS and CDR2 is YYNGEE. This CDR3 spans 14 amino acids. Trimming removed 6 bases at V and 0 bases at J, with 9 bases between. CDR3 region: CASNLAPNTGELFF. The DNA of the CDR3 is TGTGCCAGCAATCTGGCACCGAACACCGGGGAGCTGTTTTTT.

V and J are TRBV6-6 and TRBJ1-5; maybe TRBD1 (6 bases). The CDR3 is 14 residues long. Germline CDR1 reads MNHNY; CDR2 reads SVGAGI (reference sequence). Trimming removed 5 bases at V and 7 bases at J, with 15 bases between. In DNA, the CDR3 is TGTGCCAGCAGTCGGGGGGCTGTAGGGCAGCCCCAGCATTTT. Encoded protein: CASSRGAVGQPQHF.

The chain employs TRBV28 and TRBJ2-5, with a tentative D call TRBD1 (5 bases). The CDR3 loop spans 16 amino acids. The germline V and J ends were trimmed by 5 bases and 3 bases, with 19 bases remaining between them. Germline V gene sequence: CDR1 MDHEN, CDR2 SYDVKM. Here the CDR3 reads CASSARLGPGKETQYF. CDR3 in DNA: TGTGCCAGCAGTGCCAGGCTCGGACCAGGGAAAGAGACCCAGTACTTC.

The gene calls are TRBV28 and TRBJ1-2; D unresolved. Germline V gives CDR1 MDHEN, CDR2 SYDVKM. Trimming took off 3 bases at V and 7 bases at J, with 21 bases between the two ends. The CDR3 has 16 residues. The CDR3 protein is CASSLRVPLGPGGYTF. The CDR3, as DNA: TGTGCCAGCAGTTTGCGGGTGCCCCTTGGACCCGGTGGCTACACCTTC.

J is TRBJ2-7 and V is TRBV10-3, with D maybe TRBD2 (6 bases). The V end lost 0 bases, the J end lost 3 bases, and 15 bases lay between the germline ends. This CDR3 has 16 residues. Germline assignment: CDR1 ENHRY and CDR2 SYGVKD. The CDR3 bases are TGTGCCATCAGTGAGTCCAAACCCCTCGGGGGCTACGAGCAGTACTTC. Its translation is CAISESKPLGGYEQYF.

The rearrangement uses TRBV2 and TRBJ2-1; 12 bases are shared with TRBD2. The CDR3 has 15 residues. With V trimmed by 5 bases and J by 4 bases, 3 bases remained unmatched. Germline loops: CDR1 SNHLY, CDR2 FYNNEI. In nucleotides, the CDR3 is TGTGCCAGCAGTTGGACTAGCGGGGTTTACAATGAGCAGTTCTTC. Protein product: CASSWTSGVYNEQFF.

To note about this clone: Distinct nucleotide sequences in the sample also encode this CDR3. CDR3 nucleotides: TGTGCCAGCAGTGAAATAGGTTACGGCTACACCTTC. Its translation: CASSEIGYGYTF. V gene TRBV6-1 combines with J gene TRBJ1-2; D is undetermined. Germline-derived CDR1 and CDR2 are MNHNS and SASEGT. Between the trimmed V and J ends, which lost 2 bases and 8 bases, there was a span of 9 bases. The CDR3 covers 12 residues.

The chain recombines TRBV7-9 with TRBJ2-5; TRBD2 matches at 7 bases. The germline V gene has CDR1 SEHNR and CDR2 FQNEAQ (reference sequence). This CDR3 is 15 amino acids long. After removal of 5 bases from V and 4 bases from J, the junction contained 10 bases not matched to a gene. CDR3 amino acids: CASSLGRGVAETQYF. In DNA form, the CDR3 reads TGTGCCAGCAGCCTCGGTCGGGGGGTGGCAGAGACCCAGTACTTC.

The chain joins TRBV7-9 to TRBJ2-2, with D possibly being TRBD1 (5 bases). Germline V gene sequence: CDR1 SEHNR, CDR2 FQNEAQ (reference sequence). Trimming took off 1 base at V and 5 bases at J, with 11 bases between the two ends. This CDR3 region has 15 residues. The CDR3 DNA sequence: TGTGCCAGCAGCTTAGTAGGACACAGGACCGGGGAGCTGTTTTTT. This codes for CASSLVGHRTGELFF.

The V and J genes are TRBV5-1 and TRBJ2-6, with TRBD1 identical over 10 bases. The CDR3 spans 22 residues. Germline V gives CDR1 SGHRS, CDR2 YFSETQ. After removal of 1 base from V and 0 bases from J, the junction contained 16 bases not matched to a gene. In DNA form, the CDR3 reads TGCGCCAGCAGCTTGAACCAAGACAGGGGGCGAGGCACCAACTCTGGGGCCAACGTCCTGACTTTC. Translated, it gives CASSLNQDRGRGTNSGANVLTF.